This TCR beta chain was retrieved from a study of blood T cell repertoires in COVID-19. Study at large: Sites in the United States, Italy and Spain provided acute and convalescent COVID-19 samples. In each case, the material was cDNA or gDNA derived from T cells, B-cell-depleted T cells, or PBMCs.

The CDR3 contains 19 residues. CDR1 is MNHNS and CDR2 is SASEGT in the germline V gene. V shed 2 bases, J shed 0 bases, and the junction held 9 bases outside the gene matches. Original processing notes: Using reference gene primer amplification, nucleated cell counts were estimated. Clones were read by immunoSEQ multiplex PCR, and TCRdb kept only the in-frame ones, dropping some. The V and J calls and clone size come from that table; D and trimming were worked out from the DNA. In the table there are about 34,000 clones, approximately 78% of which are singletons. The origin of this receptor is an older woman with acute or convalescent COVID-19. The source material was peripheral blood. The J gene is TRBJ2-6, the V gene TRBV6-1, with 8 bases lining up with TRBD1. CDR3 coding DNA: TGTGCCAGCAGTGAATTCTTCACAGGGGGGAGCTCTGGGGCCAACGTCCTGACTTTC. This codes for CASSEFFTGGSSGANVLTF.